This T cell receptor (beta chain) was found in a study of Ad26.COV2.S vaccination and SARS-CoV-2 variants. Sequencing used immunoSEQ multiplex PCR; TCRdb keeps in-frame clones, though not all of them. The sample has some 420,000 clones; 88% are singletons. The CDR3 has 15 amino acids. With 2 bases removed from V and 4 bases from J, the gap between germline ends came to 15 bases. CDR1 MNHEY and CDR2 SVGEGT come from the germline V gene. This sample's treatment: around 19 received Ad26.COV2.S at low or high dose, single or two shots; roughly five received placebo; per-sample allocation not given. Day 63 following the first vaccine or placebo injection was when the samples were taken.

The source material was peripheral blood, sampled in a trial of Ad26.COV2.S vaccine versus placebo. The chain uses TRBV6-2 or TRBV6-3 and TRBJ2-7; weak D call: TRBD1 (6 bases). This sequence was found in a person aged 18 to 65 who received the Ad26.COV2.S COVID-19 vaccine or a placebo. The CDR3 DNA reads TGTGCCAGCAGTTACGGCGCAGGGGAGAAATACGAGCAGTACTTC. Protein sequence: CASSYGAGEKYEQYF.